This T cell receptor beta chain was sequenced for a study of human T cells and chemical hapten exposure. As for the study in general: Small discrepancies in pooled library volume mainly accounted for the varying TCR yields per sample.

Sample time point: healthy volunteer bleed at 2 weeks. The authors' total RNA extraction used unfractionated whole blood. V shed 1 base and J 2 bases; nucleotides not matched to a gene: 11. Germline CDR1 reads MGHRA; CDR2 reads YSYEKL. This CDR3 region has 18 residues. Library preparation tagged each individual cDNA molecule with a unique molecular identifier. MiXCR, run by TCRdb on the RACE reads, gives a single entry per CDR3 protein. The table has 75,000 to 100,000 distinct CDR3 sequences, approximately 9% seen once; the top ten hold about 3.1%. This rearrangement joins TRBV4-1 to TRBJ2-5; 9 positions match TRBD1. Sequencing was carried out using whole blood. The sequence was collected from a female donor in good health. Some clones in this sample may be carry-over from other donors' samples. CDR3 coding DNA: TGCGCCAGCAGCCAAGTCAGGACAGGGGCAGGGGTACAAGAGACCCAGTACTTC. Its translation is CASSQVRTGAGVQETQYF.